The rows below give T cell receptor beta chains drawn from one sample of a study of blood T cell repertoires in COVID-19. Clones were read by immunoSEQ multiplex PCR, and TCRdb kept only the in-frame ones, dropping some. In the table there are roughly 100,000 clones, more than 65% of which are singletons. Sequences were obtained from peripheral blood. These receptors originate from an elderly woman with active or convalescent COVID-19. The CDR3 runs from the conserved cysteine through the conserved F or W. The D gene is left open where the match is weak. Part of the rows lack a size; the others show once, few, many or a class for expanded clones.

j_call clone_size v_call d_call cdr3_nt cdr3_aa
TRBJ2-2 NA TRBV18 TRBD1 TGTGCCAGCTCACCCTCGAGGACAGGGTCCGGGGAGCTGTTTTTT CASSPSRTGSGELFF
TRBJ1-1 once TRBV2 NA TGTGCCAGCACTCCGCCCGGCACAGGGCGTCGGACTGAAGCTTTCTTT CASTPPGTGRRTEAFF
TRBJ2-5 NA TRBV18 TRBD1 TGTGCCAGCTCACCGCGGACAGGGGGGGGCCAAGAGACCCAGTACTTC CASSPRTGGGQETQYF
TRBJ1-6 once TRBV6-5 TRBD1 TGTGCCAGCAGCTCCGGACAGACAGGGTCACCCCTCCACTTT CASSSGQTGSPLHF
TRBJ1-1 NA TRBV7-9 NA TGTGCCAGCAGCTTAGCCCTTCCAGGGATCTCCGAAGCTTTCTTT CASSLALPGISEAFF
TRBJ2-3 NA TRBV5-1 TRBD2 TGTGCCAGCAGAGGAAGCGGGAGTTTCTCAGATACGCAGTATTTT CASRGSGSFSDTQYF
TRBJ1-1 NA TRBV18 NA TGTGCCAGCTCACTAATCGCAGGGCCAATGAACACTGAAGCTTTCTTT CASSLIAGPMNTEAFF
TRBJ2-1 NA TRBV11-3 TRBD2 TGTGCCAGCAGCGGACAGAGCGGGAGCTACAATGAGCAGTTCTTC CASSGQSGSYNEQFF
TRBJ2-5 NA TRBV5-1 TRBD2 TGCGCCAGCAGCTTGTTTACTAGCGGAGTCCAAGAGACCCAGTACTTC CASSLFTSGVQETQYF
TRBJ2-5 NA TRBV10-3 NA TGTGCCATCAGTGATGGCAGGGAGGCAGAGACCCAGTACTTC CAISDGREAETQYF
TRBJ2-3 NA TRBV30 NA TGTGCCTGGAGTGTATCAGGGCGGGAAGATACGCAGTATTTT CAWSVSGREDTQYF
TRBJ2-1 NA TRBV11-2 TRBD2 TGTGCCAGCACCCGAGCCTTAGCGGGAGGAAGTGCTGAGCAGTTCTTC CASTRALAGGSAEQFF
TRBJ2-5 NA TRBV30 NA TGTGCCTGGACAGGCCAAGAGACCCAGTACTTC CAWTGQETQYF
TRBJ1-1 NA TRBV18 NA TGTGCCAGCTCACCCACACCGAACACTGAAGCTTTCTTT CASSPTPNTEAFF
TRBJ2-5 NA TRBV28 NA TGTGCCAGCAGTTTAGTCGGGGGAGAGACCCAGTACTTC CASSLVGGETQYF
TRBJ1-6 NA TRBV7-9 TRBD1 TGTGCCAGCAGCTCTAGAGCTGGGACAGGTCGGATGGCCCTCCACTTT CASSSRAGTGRMALHF
TRBJ1-6 NA TRBV4-1 NA TGCGCCAGCAGCCAAGACCCGGGGGGCAGAGGTTCACCCCTCCACTTT CASSQDPGGRGSPLHF
TRBJ2-1 NA TRBV6-2/TRBV6-3 TRBD2 TGTGCCAGCAGCATAGCGGGAGGGCGCTGGGAGCAGTTCTTC CASSIAGGRWEQFF
TRBJ2-7 few TRBV20-1 NA TGCAGTGCTAGTAGAGCCCACGAGCAGTACTTC CSASRAHEQYF
TRBJ1-2 once TRBV27 TRBD1 TGTGCCAGCAGCCCCTCTGGACAGGGGGTGTTAGGCTACACCTTC CASSPSGQGVLGYTF
TRBJ2-7 NA TRBV7-2 TRBD2 TGTGCCAGCAGGGGGGGGACGCCCCCTTACGAGCAGTACTTC CASRGGTPPYEQYF
TRBJ2-5 few TRBV6-5 NA TGTGCCAGCGGAGGGGAGACCCAGTACTTC CASGGETQYF
TRBJ2-3 NA TRBV7-6 NA TGTGCCAGCAGCTTAGTGGTGGGGGCGGCGGATACGCAGTATTTT CASSLVVGAADTQYF
TRBJ2-3 NA TRBV7-2 NA TGTGCCAGCAGCTTATGGGGGGAGAGGAGGGCAGATACGCAGTATTTT CASSLWGERRADTQYF
TRBJ2-1 once TRBV24-1 NA TGTGCCACCAGTGATAACAGGGGGGGAATAATAGGCGAGCAGTTCTTC CATSDNRGGIIGEQFF
TRBJ2-7 NA TRBV7-6 NA TGTGCCAGCAGCCCCACAGGGCCGGGTCACGAGCAGTACTTC CASSPTGPGHEQYF
TRBJ2-7 NA TRBV7-2 TRBD1 TGTGCCAGCAGTAAGGTCGGGGCGGGACAGGACGAGCAGTACTTC CASSKVGAGQDEQYF
TRBJ2-1 NA TRBV24-1 TRBD1 TGTGCCACCAGTGAAAACAGGGGGATGTACAATGAGCAGTTCTTC CATSENRGMYNEQFF
TRBJ2-2 NA TRBV2 NA TGTGCCAGCACAAGGGTGGAGGGAGCCACCGGGGAGCTGTTTTTT CASTRVEGATGELFF
TRBJ2-7 NA TRBV5-1 NA TGCGCCAGCAGCCCATACAGGGAATACGAGCAGTACTTC CASSPYREYEQYF
TRBJ1-5 NA TRBV28 TRBD1 TGTGCCAGCAGTTTATCCGCACGGAGGACAGGGGAGATACATTTT CASSLSARRTGEIHF
TRBJ2-4 once TRBV6-1 NA TGTGCCAGCAGTGAGAGGTTCGCTAACATTCAGTACTTC CASSERFANIQYF
TRBJ1-2 NA TRBV5-6 NA TGTGCCAGCAGCCAGGCAGGCAGGTATGGCTACACCTTC CASSQAGRYGYTF
TRBJ1-5 NA TRBV27 TRBD1 TGTGCCAGCAGTAAGGACAGGGCCAGTTATAGCAATCAGCCCCAGCATTTT CASSKDRASYSNQPQHF
TRBJ2-3 NA TRBV5-1 TRBD2 TGTGCCAGCAGCTCGGGACTAGCGGGAGAGGTAGATACGCAGTATTTT CASSSGLAGEVDTQYF
TRBJ2-3 NA TRBV6-5 TRBD1 TGTGCCAGCAGTTACTGGGGACAGGGCGAAGCTACGCAGTATTTT CASSYWGQGEATQYF
TRBJ2-3 NA TRBV7-2 NA TGTGCCAGCAGCTTAGTTGCTAGTTACACAGATACGCAGTATTTT CASSLVASYTDTQYF
TRBJ2-1 once TRBV5-5 TRBD2 TGTGCCAGCAGCAACCCCGGGACTAGCGGGAGTGATGAGCAGTTCTTC CASSNPGTSGSDEQFF
TRBJ1-5 NA TRBV27 NA TGTGCCAGCAGTTTTTTCGGACAGAATCAGCCCCAGCATTTT CASSFFGQNQPQHF
TRBJ2-7 NA TRBV5-1 TRBD2 TGCGCCAGCAGCTTGCTGGCTAGCGGACCCTACGAGCAGTACTTC CASSLLASGPYEQYF
TRBJ1-2 NA TRBV19 NA TGTGCCAGTAGTTTCGGACAGAACTATGGCTACACCTTC CASSFGQNYGYTF
TRBJ2-3 NA TRBV28 NA TGTGCCAGCAGCCCAAGCGTCCCAGATACGCAGTATTTT CASSPSVPDTQYF
TRBJ2-5 few TRBV7-6 NA TGTGCCAGCAGCTCGGTTATGGGGGGTGGAGAGACCCAGTACTTC CASSSVMGGGETQYF